This T cell receptor (beta chain) was profiled in a study of spatial heterogeneity in lung cancer. Every TCR cDNA molecule bore its own unique molecular identifier. TCRdb ran MiXCR on the 5' RACE reads and lists one entry per CDR3 protein. The top ten hold 6.9% of the sample, which has 90,000 or so distinct CDR3 sequences, approximately 8.2% seen once. As to time point: sample taken at primary tumor resection. Whole RNA, which was extracted from tumor, nontumor lung tissue or frozen PBMC, was sequenced without any cell sorting. Samples were obtained from around 72 donors, all untreated early-stage non-small cell lung cancer patients. This CDR3 contains 16 residues. CDR1 and CDR2 from the germline V gene are SGHVS and FNYEAQ. The V end was cut by 1 base, the J end by 3 bases, with 16 bases between. The sample holds a few counts of this clonotype.

This clonotype was obtained from a male donor with early-stage non-small cell lung cancer. The sequences come from PBMCs, collected at surgery. The chain employs TRBV7-6 and TRBJ2-7, with D possibly matching TRBD2 (7 bases). The CDR3 spells CASSLEWAGAIYEQYF. DNA for the CDR3: TGTGCCAGCAGCTTAGAGTGGGCGGGGGCGATCTACGAGCAGTACTTC.